This T cell receptor beta chain was observed in a study of blood T cell repertoires in COVID-19. Study summary: Acute-phase and convalescent COVID-19 samples originated in the United States, Italy and Spain. PBMCs, B-cell-depleted T cells, or T cells provided the cDNA or gDNA that made up the material.

The germline V gene has CDR1 SGHRS and CDR2 YFSETQ. The ends lost 5 bases at V and 5 bases at J; junction bases unmatched: 14. The CDR3 contains 16 residues. Study processing details: Quantification of nucleated cells was approximated via reference gene primer amplification. The assay was immunoSEQ multiplex PCR, and TCRdb's table has in-frame clones only and misses some. V, J and clone size were drawn from that table, and D and trimming were deduced from the DNA. The sample has around 100,000 clones; about 80% are singletons. The sequenced sample was peripheral blood. This TCR was sampled from a woman in her 70s with acute or convalescent COVID-19. The chain couples TRBV5-1 to TRBJ2-5; TRBD1 matches at 8 bases. CDR3 coding DNA: TGCGCCAGCAGACGCACTCCGGGACAGGAGAGGGAGACCCAGTACTTC. This translates into CASRRTPGQERETQYF.